These 23 T cell receptor beta chains came from one sample sequenced in a study of T cell clones after liver transplantation. The repertoire was sequenced with immunoSEQ multiplex PCR; TCRdb's copy has only in-frame clones and lacks some. This sample has 50,000 to 60,000 clones, with roughly three quarters found just once. Specimen: CD4+ T cells from blood, collected at the 22-month timepoint. These receptors came from a human patient who received a liver transplant. The graft donor may have given rise to some T cells.

For this clone: At one end, the junction sequence differs from germline, possibly due to a read error. The rearrangement links TRBV6-5 to TRBJ1-3, with 8 bases fitting TRBD1. Germline V gene data show CDR1 as MNHEY and CDR2 as SVGAGI. The CDR3 is 16 residues long. The CDR3 DNA is TGTGCCAGCAGTTACCTTGGACAGGGAAAAGGAAACGCCATATATTTT. Amino acids: CASSYLGQGKGNAIYF.

This chain links TRBV2 with TRBJ2-4; tentatively, D is TRBD2 (5 bases). Trimming pared 8 bases from V and 4 bases from J, leaving 12 bases between. CDR3 length: 13 amino acids. Germline values: CDR1 SNHLY, CDR2 FYNNEI. CDR3 in DNA: TGTGCCAGCCTAGGACTTTCTAAAAACATTCAGTACTTC. Translation: CASLGLSKNIQYF.

The chain couples TRBV5-4 to TRBJ1-5; D is ambiguous. Trimming stripped 1 base from V and 4 bases from J, with 9 bases between. Germline-derived CDR1 and CDR2 are SGHNT and YYREEE (reference sequence). The CDR3 loop spans 14 amino acids. CDR3 residues: CASSLMGENQPQHF. The CDR3 bases are TGTGCCAGCAGCTTGATGGGTGAGAATCAGCCCCAGCATTTT.

V gene TRBV28 combines with J gene TRBJ2-7, with 9 nucleotides matching TRBD1. After removal of 6 bases from V and 3 bases from J, the junction contained 9 bases not matched to a gene. The CDR3 runs 15 residues. The V gene's germline CDR1 is MDHEN and CDR2 SYDVKM. The CDR3 region has the DNA TGTGCCAGCAGGGGCGAGGGGACAGGGTACTACGAGCAGTACTTC. This encodes CASRGEGTGYYEQYF.

The rearrangement links TRBV19 to TRBJ2-7; D gene uncertain. V dropped 10 bases and J dropped 0 bases, with 16 bases sitting between them. CDR1 is LNHDA, CDR2 SQIVND, per germline (reference sequence). The CDR3 runs 14 residues. CDR3 DNA: TGTGCCACTAAGAACCCCTCAAGCTCCTACGAGCAGTACTTC. Protein: CATKNPSSSYEQYF.

The chain uses TRBV7-2 and TRBJ1-2, with a possible D match to TRBD1 (5 bases). This CDR3 contains 14 residues. Germline CDR1 is SGHTA and CDR2 is FQGNSA. V shed 7 bases and J shed 0 bases, with 12 bases lying between them. The CDR3 loop reads CASTRQIANYGYTF. In DNA form, the CDR3 reads TGTGCCAGCACCCGACAGATAGCTAACTATGGCTACACCTTC.

The gene calls are TRBV29-1 and TRBJ1-4; a weak D match, TRBD1 (5 bases). The V and J ends lost 4 bases and 8 bases respectively, with 17 bases between them. The CDR3 runs to 14 residues. Germline-derived CDR1 and CDR2 are SQVTM and ANQGSEA. CDR3 DNA sequence: TGCAGCGTTGCAAGCGGGGCCCGCCAGGAAAAACTGTTTTTT. It yields the protein CSVASGARQEKLFF.

The V gene is TRBV7-8, the J gene TRBJ1-6, with 10 nucleotides matching TRBD1. Germline CDR1 reads SGHVS; CDR2 reads FQNEAQ. This CDR3 is 16 amino acids long. The junction had 11 bases not matched to a gene; V was cut back by 5 bases and J by 10 bases. The CDR3 sequence: CASSANPGQGPSPLHF. CDR3 in DNA: TGTGCCAGCAGCGCGAACCCGGGACAGGGGCCCTCACCCCTCCACTTT.

The genes are TRBV19 and TRBJ2-2; a weak D match, TRBD1 (8 bases). The V and J ends lost 0 bases and 7 bases respectively, with 15 bases between them. Germline CDR1 reads LNHDA; CDR2 reads SQIVND (reference sequence). The CDR3 totals 16 residues. CDR3 DNA: TGTGCCAGTAGTATAGACCGACAGGGGAGGGGCGGGGAGCTGTTTTTT. Its protein product is CASSIDRQGRGGELFF.

In DNA form, the CDR3 reads TGTGCCAGCAGGAGATCAGGGTCTGGGGCCAACGTCCTGACTTTC. Protein sequence: CASRRSGSGANVLTF. The chain uses TRBV27 and TRBJ2-6; weak D call: TRBD1 (5 bases). V was trimmed by 6 bases and J by 1 base, leaving 10 bases between them. Germline CDR1 and CDR2: MNHEY and SMNVEV (reference sequence). This CDR3 comprises 15 residues.

The V and J genes are TRBV7-3 and TRBJ2-2; D is perhaps TRBD1 (6 bases). The CDR3 is made up of 15 amino acids. V was cut by 8 bases and J by 4 bases, with 17 bases left in between. CDR1 is SGHTA and CDR2 is FQGTGA in the germline V gene. The CDR3 loop reads CASGIQGSSTGELFF. The CDR3 nucleotides are TGTGCCAGCGGGATCCAGGGGTCGAGCACCGGGGAGCTGTTTTTT.

The chain links TRBV4-2 to TRBJ1-5; 7 bases align to TRBD1. The CDR3 totals 15 residues. The V gene end was trimmed by 1 base and the J gene end by 5 bases; junction bases not matched to a gene: 5. Germline-derived CDR1 and CDR2 are LGHNA and YNFKEQ. CDR3 amino acids: CASSQGDRIHQPQHF. The CDR3 region has the DNA TGTGCCAGCAGCCAAGGGGACAGAATTCATCAGCCCCAGCATTTT.

The chain is built from TRBV4-1 and TRBJ2-2, with 9 positions matching TRBD1. Germline V gives CDR1 MGHRA, CDR2 YSYEKL. With 4 bases clipped from V and 2 bases from J, the junction kept 8 bases outside the gene matches. This CDR3 contains 17 residues. Here the CDR3 DNA reads TGCGCCAGCAGCCGGGAAACAGGGGGCAGAAACACCGGGGAGCTGTTTTTT. Protein sequence: CASSRETGGRNTGELFF.

The genes are TRBV2 and TRBJ2-3; the D call may be TRBD1 or TRBD2 (5 bases each). Trimming shortened V by 3 bases and J by 3 bases, and 13 bases separated the two germline ends. The germline gives CDR1 SNHLY, CDR2 FYNNEI. This CDR3 spans 15 amino acids. CDR3 residues: CASSDWGSATDTQYF. In DNA form, the CDR3 reads TGTGCCAGCAGTGACTGGGGGTCAGCTACAGATACGCAGTATTTT. The whole variable domain, remainder taken from reference TRBV2 and TRBJ2-3, is EPEVTQTPSHQVTQMGQEVILRCVPISNHLYFYWYRQILGQKVEFLVSFYNNEISEKSEIFDDQFSVERPDGSNFTLKIRSTKLEDSAMYFCASSDWGSATDTQYFGPGTRLTVL.

The V call is TRBV9, the J call TRBJ2-2; D call uncertain. Germline values: CDR1 SGDLS, CDR2 YYNGEE. The CDR3 covers 15 residues. The V end lost 1 base, the J end lost 4 bases, and 11 bases lay between the germline ends. CDR3 sequence reads: CASSVSTAVTGELFF. CDR3 sequence (DNA): TGTGCCAGCAGCGTAAGCACAGCTGTCACCGGGGAGCTGTTTTTT.

This rearrangement joins TRBV6-5 to TRBJ1-3, with D unresolved. The V end lost 0 bases, the J end lost 0 bases, and 9 bases lay between the germline ends. The germline gives CDR1 MNHEY, CDR2 SVGAGI. The CDR3 length is 16 residues. Here the CDR3 reads CASSYSYGSSGNTIYF. The CDR3 region has the DNA TGTGCCAGCAGTTACTCGTACGGATCCTCTGGAAACACCATATATTTT.

The chain joins TRBV7-2 to TRBJ1-1, with D perhaps TRBD1 (6 bases). There are 14 residues in the CDR3. V shed 5 bases and J shed 1 base, with 11 bases lying between them. Germline CDR1 and CDR2: SGHTA and FQGNSA. The CDR3, as DNA: TGTGCCAGCAGCCACAGGGAGAGGAACACTGAAGCTTTCTTT. This encodes CASSHRERNTEAFF. Full variable domain (rest looked up from reference TRBV7-2 and TRBJ1-1): GAGVSQSPSNKVTEKGKDVELRCDPISGHTALYWYRQSLGQGLEFLIYFQGNSAPDKSGLPSDRFSAERTGGSVSTLTIQRTQQEDSAVYLCASSHRERNTEAFFGQGTRLTVV.

The rearrangement uses TRBV6-1 and TRBJ2-7, with 10 nucleotides matching TRBD1. Germline V gene lookup returns CDR1 MNHNS and CDR2 SASEGT. The V segment lost 5 bases and the J segment 6 bases; nucleotides outside the gene matches: 10. The CDR3 extends over 15 amino acids. The CDR3 nucleotides read TGTGCCAGCAGTCCCCGACAGGGGGCGGGGTTCGAGCAGTACTTC. It yields the protein CASSPRQGAGFEQYF.

The chain is built from TRBV14 and TRBJ2-7; D possibly matches TRBD1 or TRBD2 (5 bases each). The V gene's germline CDR1 is SGHDN and CDR2 FVKESK. This CDR3 spans 14 amino acids. Deletions cut 6 bases from V and 6 bases from J, with 18 bases between. The CDR3 spells CASSRRDPRLEQYF. The CDR3 DNA is TGTGCCAGCAGTCGCCGGGACCCGCGGCTCGAGCAGTACTTC. The full variable domain, in which reference TRBV14 and TRBJ2-7 provide the parts outside the CDR3, is EAGVTQFPSHSVIEKGQTVTLRCDPISGHDNLYWYRRVMGKEIKFLLHFVKESKQDESGMPNNRFLAERTGGTYSTLKVQPAELEDSGVYFCASSRRDPRLEQYFGPGTRLTVT.

To note about this clone: Other DNA sequences within the sample encode an identical CDR3. This rearrangement joins TRBV7-9 to TRBJ1-4; D remains ambiguous. The germline gives CDR1 SEHNR, CDR2 FQNEAQ (reference sequence). The CDR3 has 14 amino acids. Trimming left V 1 base short and J 5 bases short, with 8 bases between. The CDR3 loop is CASSLGHVNEKLFF. Here the CDR3 DNA reads TGTGCCAGCAGCTTAGGACACGTAAATGAAAAACTGTTTTTT. Full variable domain (outside the CDR3, taken from reference TRBV7-9 and TRBJ1-4): DTGVSQNPRHKITKRGQNVTFRCDPISEHNRLYWYRQTLGQGPEFLTYFQNEAQLEKSRLLSDRFSAERPKGSFSTLEIQRTEQGDSAMYLCASSLGHVNEKLFFGSGTQLSVL.

This chain uses TRBV5-4 with TRBJ1-5; D is ambiguous. In germline, CDR1 is SGHNT, CDR2 YYREEE (reference sequence). V lost 0 bases, J lost 10 bases, and 8 bases lay in between. The CDR3 runs to 12 residues. For the CDR3, the DNA is TGTGCCAGCAGCTTGGATGTAGGACCCCAGCATTTT. Residues: CASSLDVGPQHF.

The chain is built from TRBV4-1 and TRBJ1-3, with 7 bases that match TRBD1. Germline lookup yields CDR1 MGHRA and CDR2 YSYEKL. The CDR3 contains 18 residues. The V and J ends lost 0 bases and 1 base, in that order; junction bases with no gene match: 9. This chain's CDR3 is CASSQDRGQRGSGNTIYF. DNA of the CDR3: TGCGCCAGCAGCCAAGATAGGGGACAGCGAGGTTCTGGAAACACCATATATTTT.

The genes are TRBV7-2 and TRBJ2-3; D is ambiguous. The length of the CDR3 is 14 residues. Per the germline V gene, CDR1 is SGHTA and CDR2 is FQGNSA. V was clipped by 1 base and J by 1 base, with 6 bases between them. The CDR3 DNA reads TGTGCCAGCAGCTTAGGGGCGGGCACAGATACGCAGTATTTT. As protein: CASSLGAGTDTQYF.